The clone carrying this T cell receptor beta chain was recorded only once. Antigen: not known. The V gene's germline CDR1 is LNHDA and CDR2 SQIVND (reference sequence). This CDR3 is built from 13 residues. V dropped 2 bases and J dropped 5 bases, with 10 bases sitting between them. Each case's diagnosis was confirmed by two pathologists on H&E. These data originate in a study of immune evolution from preneoplasia to lung adenocarcinoma. Study-level points and caveats: Clonality was highest in normal lung, lower in later-stage lesions apparently.

TCRdb's copy holds only in-frame clones and misses some; the assay was immunoSEQ multiplex PCR. Altogether under 45,000 clones are present, around 85% being singletons, with the ten largest covering about 4.7%. V gene TRBV19 combines with J gene TRBJ2-7, with TRBD1 as a possible D gene (5 bases). Input material: FFPE invasive lung adenocarcinoma tissue. This sequence originates from a person aged 55 to 75 with lung adenocarcinoma. The CDR3 region has the DNA TGTGCCAGTAGTATAATGGGGCGCCACGAGCAGTACTTC. Protein: CASSIMGRHEQYF.